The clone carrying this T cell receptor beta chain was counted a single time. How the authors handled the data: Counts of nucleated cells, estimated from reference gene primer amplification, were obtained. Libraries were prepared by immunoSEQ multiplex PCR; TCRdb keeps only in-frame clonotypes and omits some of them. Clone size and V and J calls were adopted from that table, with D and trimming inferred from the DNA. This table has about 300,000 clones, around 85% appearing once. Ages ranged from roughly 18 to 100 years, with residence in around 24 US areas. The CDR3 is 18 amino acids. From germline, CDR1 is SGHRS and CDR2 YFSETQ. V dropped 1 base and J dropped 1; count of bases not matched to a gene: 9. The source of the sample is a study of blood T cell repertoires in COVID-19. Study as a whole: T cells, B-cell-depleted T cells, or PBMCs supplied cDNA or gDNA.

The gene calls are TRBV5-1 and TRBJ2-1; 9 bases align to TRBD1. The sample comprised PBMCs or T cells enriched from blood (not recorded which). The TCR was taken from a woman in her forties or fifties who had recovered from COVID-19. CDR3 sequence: CASSLFISGTGSYNEQFF. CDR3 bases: TGCGCCAGCAGCTTGTTTATCTCCGGGACAGGGTCCTACAATGAGCAGTTCTTC.